This T cell receptor (beta chain) was recovered during a study of T cells in localized non-small cell lung cancer. Findings and limits, study-wide: Analysis by sequencing included only one tumor region, so heterogeneity remains possible. In adjacent lung, a median around 57 of the top 100 tumor clones were found.

CDR1 LNHNV and CDR2 YYDKDF come from the germline V gene (reference sequence). The J segment lost 1 base and the V segment lost 0 bases, leaving 2 bases of the junction unmatched. The CDR3 totals 16 residues. Here immunoSEQ multiplex PCR was the method, and the copy in TCRdb shows in-frame clones only, minus some. The sample holds over 65,000 clones, about four fifths seen once. Worth noting for this clone: What it recognizes is unknown.

V is TRBV15 and J is TRBJ1-1, with TRBD1 matching over 10 bases. The clonotype was recovered from an older female donor with stage I lung adenocarcinoma. Material: peripheral blood, obtained before any cancer treatment. The CDR3 region has the DNA TGTGCCACCAGCAGAGAGGGGACAGGGGAGAACACTGAAGCTTTCTTT. Protein: CATSREGTGENTEAFF.